This TCR beta chain was identified during a study of blood T cell repertoires in COVID-19. Study in general: Acute-phase and convalescent COVID-19 samples originated in the United States, Italy and Spain. PBMCs, B-cell-depleted T cells, or T cells were the source of the cDNA or gDNA that made up the material.

The CDR3 extends over 16 amino acids. Germline loops: CDR1 MNHEY, CDR2 SVGEGT. V lost 2 bases, J lost 1 base, and 13 bases lay in between. Original processing methods: Reference gene primer amplification yielded estimated nucleated cell counts. Some clones are missing from TCRdb's copy, which holds only in-frame ones; the method was immunoSEQ multiplex PCR. V, J and clone size derive from that table, while D and trimming were established from the DNA sequence. In the table there are about 87,000 clones, around 90% of which are singletons. This clonotype originated in a woman aged 80 or over with acute or convalescent COVID-19. Sequencing was done on a sample of peripheral blood. The chain recombines TRBV6-2 or TRBV6-3 with TRBJ2-3, with unresolved D. The CDR3 DNA sequence: TGTGCCAGCAGTTACGAAGGTCTAGTGGGCACAGATACGCAGTATTTT. Translation gives CASSYEGLVGTDTQYF.